This T cell receptor beta chain originates from a study of T cell changes during pregnancy in multiple sclerosis (dated by TCRdb to between 2018 and 2020). Study-level background: In women with multiple sclerosis, the researchers looked at how the T cell repertoire shifted as pregnancy progressed.

Receptor libraries were prepared by the immunoSEQ multiplex PCR assay. In its TCRdb copy, this immuneACCESS table keeps in-frame sequences only and misses some clones. Where compared with another copy, unresolved V genes explain less than half of these, and the others have no known cause. The sample includes more than 60,000 clones, with more than 85% observed a single time. The ten largest clonotypes hold around 0.27% of the sample. Concerning this clone itself: The specificity of this receptor is unknown. No base-level quality is on record; no much larger clone is a single base apart.

Sequences were derived from CD4+ T cells from peripheral blood mononuclear cells, sampled in the third trimester of pregnancy. This clonotype originated in a female donor in good health, enrolled as a control in a pregnancy study.

The CDR3: CASRMWQGANYGYTF. The DNA sequence is TGTGCCAGTAGAATGTGGCAGGGGGCTAACTATGGCTACACCTTC. This chain joins TRBV19 to TRBJ1-2; TRBD1 fits 7 bases in the junction. The CDR3 starts with the cysteine, ends with the phenylalanine, and has 15 residues. Of all the DNA, just the CDR3 is kept, 45 bases in frame from base 1. The germline V and J ends show losses of 6 bases and 0 bases respectively, and no gene match explains 7 bases of the junction. Via the germline V gene (reference sequence), CDR1 is LNHDA and CDR2 SQIVND.